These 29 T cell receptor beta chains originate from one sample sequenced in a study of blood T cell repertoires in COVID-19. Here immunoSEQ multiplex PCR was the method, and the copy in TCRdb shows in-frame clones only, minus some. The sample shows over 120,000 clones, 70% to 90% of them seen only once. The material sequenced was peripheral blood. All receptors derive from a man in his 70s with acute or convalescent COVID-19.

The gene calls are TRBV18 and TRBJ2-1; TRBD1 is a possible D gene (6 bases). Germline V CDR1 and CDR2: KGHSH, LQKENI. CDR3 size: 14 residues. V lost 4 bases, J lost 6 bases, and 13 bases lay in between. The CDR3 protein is CASSQKQGFNEQFF. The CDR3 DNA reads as TGTGCCAGCTCACAAAAACAGGGATTCAATGAGCAGTTCTTC.

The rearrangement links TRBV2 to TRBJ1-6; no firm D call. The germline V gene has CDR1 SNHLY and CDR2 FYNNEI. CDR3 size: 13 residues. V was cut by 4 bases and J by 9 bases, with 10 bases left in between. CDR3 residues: CASSGSVGSPLHF. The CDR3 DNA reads TGTGCCAGCAGTGGGTCTGTCGGTTCACCCCTCCACTTT. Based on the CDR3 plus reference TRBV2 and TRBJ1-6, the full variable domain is EPEVTQTPSHQVTQMGQEVILRCVPISNHLYFYWYRQILGQKVEFLVSFYNNEISEKSEIFDDQFSVERPDGSNFTLKIRSTKLEDSAMYFCASSGSVGSPLHFGNGTRLTVT.

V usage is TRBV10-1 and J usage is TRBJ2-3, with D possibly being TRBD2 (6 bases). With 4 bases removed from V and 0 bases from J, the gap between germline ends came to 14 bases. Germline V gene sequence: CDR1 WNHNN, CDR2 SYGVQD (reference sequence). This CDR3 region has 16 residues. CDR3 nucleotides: TGCGCCAGCAGTGTTCGGGGGTCCTCTAGCACAGATACGCAGTATTTT. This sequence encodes CASSVRGSSSTDTQYF.

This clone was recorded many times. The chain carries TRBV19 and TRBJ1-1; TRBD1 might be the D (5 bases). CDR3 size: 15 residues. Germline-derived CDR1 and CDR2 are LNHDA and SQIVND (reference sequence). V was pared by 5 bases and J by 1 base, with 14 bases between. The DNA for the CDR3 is TGTGCCAGTAGTCCTAGGGGACTGGCGAACACTGAAGCTTTCTTT. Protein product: CASSPRGLANTEAFF.

For the CDR3, the DNA is TGTGCCAGCAGTGCGGGACTAGCGGGACTAGGATCCTACAATGAGCAGTTCTTC. Translation: CASSAGLAGLGSYNEQFF. This chain connects TRBV6-4 to TRBJ2-1, with 13 bases aligning to TRBD2. The CDR3 spans 18 residues. The junction had 7 bases not matched to a gene; V was cut back by 4 bases and J by 1 base. The V gene's germline CDR1 is MRHNA and CDR2 SNTAGT.

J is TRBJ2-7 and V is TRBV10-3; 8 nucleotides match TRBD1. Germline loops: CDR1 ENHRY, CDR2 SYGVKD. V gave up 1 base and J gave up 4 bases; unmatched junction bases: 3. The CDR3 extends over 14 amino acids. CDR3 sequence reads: CAISEYGQGYEQYF. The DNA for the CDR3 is TGTGCCATCAGTGAGTATGGACAGGGTTACGAGCAGTACTTC.

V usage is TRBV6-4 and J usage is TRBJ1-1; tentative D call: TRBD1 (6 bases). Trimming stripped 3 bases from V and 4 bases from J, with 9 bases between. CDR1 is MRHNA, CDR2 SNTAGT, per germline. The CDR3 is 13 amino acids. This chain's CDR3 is CASSEQGSTEAFF. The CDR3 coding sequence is TGTGCCAGCAGTGAACAGGGAAGCACTGAAGCTTTCTTT.

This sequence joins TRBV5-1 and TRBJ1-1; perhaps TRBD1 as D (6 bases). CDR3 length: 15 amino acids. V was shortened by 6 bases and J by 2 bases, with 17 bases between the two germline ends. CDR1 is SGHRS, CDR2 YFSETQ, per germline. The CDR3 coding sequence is TGCGCCAGCACCGAGGGGGAGAATGAAAACACTGAAGCTTTCTTT. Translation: CASTEGENENTEAFF.

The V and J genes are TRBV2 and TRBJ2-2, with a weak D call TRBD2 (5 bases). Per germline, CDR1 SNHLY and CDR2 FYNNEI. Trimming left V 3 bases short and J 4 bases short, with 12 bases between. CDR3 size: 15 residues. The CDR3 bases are TGTGCCAGCAGTGATGGGGTAGCGAGCACCGGGGAGCTGTTTTTT. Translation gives CASSDGVASTGELFF.

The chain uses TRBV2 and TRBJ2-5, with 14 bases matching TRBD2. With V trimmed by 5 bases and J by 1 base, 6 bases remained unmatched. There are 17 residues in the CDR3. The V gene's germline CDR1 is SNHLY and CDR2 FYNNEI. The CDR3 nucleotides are TGTGCCAGCAGTCCGGGACTAGCGGGGGTATTCCAAGAGACCCAGTACTTC. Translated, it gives CASSPGLAGVFQETQYF.

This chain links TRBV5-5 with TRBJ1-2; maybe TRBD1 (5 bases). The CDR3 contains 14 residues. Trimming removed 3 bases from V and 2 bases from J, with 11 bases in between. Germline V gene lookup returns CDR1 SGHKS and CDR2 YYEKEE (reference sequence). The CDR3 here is CASSSRKGNYGYTF. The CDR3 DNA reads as TGTGCCAGCAGCTCCCGGAAGGGGAACTATGGCTACACCTTC. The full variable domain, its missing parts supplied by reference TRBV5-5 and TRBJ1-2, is DAGVTQSPTHLIKTRGQQVTLRCSPISGHKSVSWYQQVLGQGPQFIFQYYEKEERGRGNFPDRFSARQFPNYSSELNVNALLLGDSALYLCASSSRKGNYGYTFGSGTRLTVV.

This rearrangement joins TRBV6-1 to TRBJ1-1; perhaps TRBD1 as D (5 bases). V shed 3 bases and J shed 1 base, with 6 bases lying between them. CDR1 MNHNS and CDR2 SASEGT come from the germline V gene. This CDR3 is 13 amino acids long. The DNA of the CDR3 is TGTGCCAGCAGTGAGACAGAGAACACTGAAGCTTTCTTT. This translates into CASSETENTEAFF.

This CDR3 reads CSGTFAGTGRYEQYF. The DNA of the CDR3 is TGCAGCGGGACCTTTGCCGGGACAGGGAGATACGAGCAGTACTTC. The rearrangement links TRBV29-1 to TRBJ2-7, with TRBD1 matching over 9 bases. Trimming took 7 bases from V and 4 from J; bases not matched to a gene: 14. The CDR3 loop spans 15 amino acids. The germline V gene encodes CDR1 SQVTM and CDR2 ANQGSEA.

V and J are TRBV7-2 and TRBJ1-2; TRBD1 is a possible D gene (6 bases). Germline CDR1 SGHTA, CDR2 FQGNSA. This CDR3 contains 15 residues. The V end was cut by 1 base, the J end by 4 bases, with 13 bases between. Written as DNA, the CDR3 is TGTGCCAGCAGCTTAGGTCGGACAGCAATCTATGGCTACACCTTC. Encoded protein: CASSLGRTAIYGYTF.

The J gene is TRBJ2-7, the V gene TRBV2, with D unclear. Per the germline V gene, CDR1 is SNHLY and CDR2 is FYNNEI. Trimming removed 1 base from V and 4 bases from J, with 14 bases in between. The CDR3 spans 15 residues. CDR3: CASSEGLSYRYEQYF. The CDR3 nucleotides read TGTGCCAGCAGTGAAGGGTTATCCTATCGGTACGAGCAGTACTTC.

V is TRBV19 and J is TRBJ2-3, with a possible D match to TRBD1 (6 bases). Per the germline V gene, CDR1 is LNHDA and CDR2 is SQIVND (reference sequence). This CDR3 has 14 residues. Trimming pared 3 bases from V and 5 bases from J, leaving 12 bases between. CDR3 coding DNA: TGTGCCAGTAGTATGGTGGGGGCGCGAGATACGCAGTATTTT. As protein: CASSMVGARDTQYF.

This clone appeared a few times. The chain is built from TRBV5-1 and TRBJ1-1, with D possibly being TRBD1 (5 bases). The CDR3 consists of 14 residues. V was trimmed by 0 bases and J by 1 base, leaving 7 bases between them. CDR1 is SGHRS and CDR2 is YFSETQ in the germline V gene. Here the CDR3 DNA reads TGCGCCAGCAGCTTGGTACAGGAGAACACTGAAGCTTTCTTT. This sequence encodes CASSLVQENTEAFF.

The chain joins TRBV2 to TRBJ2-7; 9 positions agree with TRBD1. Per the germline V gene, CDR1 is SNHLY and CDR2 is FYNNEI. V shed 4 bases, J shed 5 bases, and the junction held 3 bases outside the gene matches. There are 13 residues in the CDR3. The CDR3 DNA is TGTGCCAGCAGTGTGAGACAGGGGGACGAGCAGTACTTC. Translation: CASSVRQGDEQYF.

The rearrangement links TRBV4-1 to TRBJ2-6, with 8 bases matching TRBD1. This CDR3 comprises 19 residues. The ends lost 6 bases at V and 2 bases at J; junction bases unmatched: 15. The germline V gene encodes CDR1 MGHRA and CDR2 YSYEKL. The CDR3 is CASRSHLGQGGAGANVLTF. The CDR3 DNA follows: TGCGCCAGCAGAAGCCACCTCGGACAGGGAGGAGCTGGGGCCAACGTCCTGACTTTC.

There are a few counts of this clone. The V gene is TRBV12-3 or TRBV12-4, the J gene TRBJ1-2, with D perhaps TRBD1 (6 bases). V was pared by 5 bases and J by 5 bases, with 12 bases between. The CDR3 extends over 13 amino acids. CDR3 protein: CASSGGALYGYTF. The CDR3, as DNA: TGTGCCAGCAGTGGGGGGGCCCTGTATGGCTACACCTTC.

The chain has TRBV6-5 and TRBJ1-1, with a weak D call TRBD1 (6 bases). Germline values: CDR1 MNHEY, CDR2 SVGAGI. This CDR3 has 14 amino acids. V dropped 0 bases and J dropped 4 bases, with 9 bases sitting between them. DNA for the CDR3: TGTGCCAGCAGTTACTCCCAGGGGAGCACTGAAGCTTTCTTT. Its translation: CASSYSQGSTEAFF.

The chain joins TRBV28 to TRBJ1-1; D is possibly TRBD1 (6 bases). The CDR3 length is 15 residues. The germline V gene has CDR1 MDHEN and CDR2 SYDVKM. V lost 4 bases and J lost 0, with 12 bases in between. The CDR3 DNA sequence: TGTGCCAGCAGTTCAAATGACAGGATGAACACTGAAGCTTTCTTT. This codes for CASSSNDRMNTEAFF. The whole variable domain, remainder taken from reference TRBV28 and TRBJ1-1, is DVKVTQSSRYLVKRTGEKVFLECVQDMDHENMFWYRQDPGLGLRLIYFSYDVKMKEKGDIPEGYSVSREKKERFSLILESASTNQTSMYLCASSSNDRMNTEAFFGQGTRLTVV.

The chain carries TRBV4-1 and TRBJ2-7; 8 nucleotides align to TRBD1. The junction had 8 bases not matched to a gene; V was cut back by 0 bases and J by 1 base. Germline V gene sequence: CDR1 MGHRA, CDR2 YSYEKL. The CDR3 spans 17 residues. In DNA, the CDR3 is TGCGCCAGCAGCCAAGATAAAAAAGGGACAGGATCCTACGAGCAGTACTTC. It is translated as CASSQDKKGTGSYEQYF.

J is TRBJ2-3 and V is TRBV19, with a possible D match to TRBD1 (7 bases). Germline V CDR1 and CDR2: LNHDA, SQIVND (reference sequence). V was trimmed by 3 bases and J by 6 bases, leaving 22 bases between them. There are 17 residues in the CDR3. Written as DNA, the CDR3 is TGTGCCAGTAGTATTCAGGAGGGGGCCGGTCTTCAGGATACGCAGTATTTT. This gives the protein CASSIQEGAGLQDTQYF.

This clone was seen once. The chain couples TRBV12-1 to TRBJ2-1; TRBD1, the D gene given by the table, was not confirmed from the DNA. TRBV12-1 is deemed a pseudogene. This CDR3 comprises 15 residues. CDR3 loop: CASSVLWTGYNEQFF. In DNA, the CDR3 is TGTGCCAGCAGCGTCCTGTGGACAGGTTACAATGAGCAGTTCTTC.

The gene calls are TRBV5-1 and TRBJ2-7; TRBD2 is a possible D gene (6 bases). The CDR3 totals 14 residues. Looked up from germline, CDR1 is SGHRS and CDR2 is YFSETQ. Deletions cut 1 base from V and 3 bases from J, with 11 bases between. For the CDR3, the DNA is TGCGCCAGCAGCTTGTTTGGGGGAGGCTACGAGCAGTACTTC. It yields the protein CASSLFGGGYEQYF.

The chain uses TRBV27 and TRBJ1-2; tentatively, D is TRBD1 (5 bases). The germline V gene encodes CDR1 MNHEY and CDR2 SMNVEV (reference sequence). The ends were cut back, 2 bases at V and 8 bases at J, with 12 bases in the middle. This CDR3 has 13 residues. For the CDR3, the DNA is TGTGCCAGCAGTTTACGGTCGGGGGTCGGCTACACCTTC. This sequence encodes CASSLRSGVGYTF.

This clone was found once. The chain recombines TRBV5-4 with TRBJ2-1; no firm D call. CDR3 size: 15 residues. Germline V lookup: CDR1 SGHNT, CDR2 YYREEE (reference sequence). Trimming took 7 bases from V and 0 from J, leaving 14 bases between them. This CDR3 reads CASARTTSSYNEQFF. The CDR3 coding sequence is TGTGCCAGCGCGAGAACTACGAGCTCCTACAATGAGCAGTTCTTC.

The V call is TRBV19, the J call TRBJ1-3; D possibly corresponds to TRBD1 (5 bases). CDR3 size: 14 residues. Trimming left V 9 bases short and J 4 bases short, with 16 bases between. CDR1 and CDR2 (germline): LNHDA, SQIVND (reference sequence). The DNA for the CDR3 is TGTGCCAGCAATCCAGGGCGTTCGGGAAACACCATATATTTT. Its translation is CASNPGRSGNTIYF.